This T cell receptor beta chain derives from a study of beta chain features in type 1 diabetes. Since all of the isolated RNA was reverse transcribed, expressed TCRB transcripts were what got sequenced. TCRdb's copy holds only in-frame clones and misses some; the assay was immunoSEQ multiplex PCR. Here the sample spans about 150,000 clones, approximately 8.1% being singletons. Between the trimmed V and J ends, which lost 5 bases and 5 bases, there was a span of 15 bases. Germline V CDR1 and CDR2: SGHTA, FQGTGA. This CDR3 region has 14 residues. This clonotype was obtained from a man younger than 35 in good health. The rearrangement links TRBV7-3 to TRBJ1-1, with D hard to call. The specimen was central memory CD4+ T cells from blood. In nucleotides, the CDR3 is TGTGCCAGCAGCGCCTACAGTCGAGAAACTGAAGCTTTCTTT. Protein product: CASSAYSRETEAFF. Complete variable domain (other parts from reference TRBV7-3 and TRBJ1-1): GAGVSQTPSNKVTEKGKYVELRCDPISGHTALYWYRQSLGQGPEFLIYFQGTGAADDSGLPNDRFFAVRPEGSVSTLKIQRTERGDSAVYLCASSAYSRETEAFFGQGTRLTVV.